Below are 12 T cell receptor beta chains sequenced from a single sample in a study of response to subunit inactivated influenza vaccine. MiXCR, applied by TCRdb to the RT-PCR reads, yields one record per CDR3 protein. The sample lists about 700,000 distinct CDR3 sequences, about 15% occurring once. The sample consisted of PBMCs from blood, taken less than 15 days before vaccination. The receptors come from a man aged 50 to 59 who received an inactivated influenza vaccine.

This clonotype was counted only a few times. The chain recombines TRBV10-3 with TRBJ2-7; weak D call: TRBD1 (5 bases). CDR3 length: 14 residues. V lost 2 bases to trimming and J lost 2 bases, with 10 bases between them. CDR1 is ENHRY and CDR2 is SYGVKD in the germline V gene. As DNA, the CDR3 is TGTGCCATCAGTGAGGGGGCAGGAGCCTACGAGCAGTACTTC. As protein: CAISEGAGAYEQYF.

This clonotype was seen only a few times. The chain combines TRBV5-1 with TRBJ2-7, with D possibly TRBD1 on 6 matching bases. CDR3 length: 18 residues. CDR1 and CDR2 (germline): SGHRS, YFSETQ. The V end was cut by 0 bases, the J end by 0 bases, with 19 bases between. CDR3 sequence (DNA): TGCGCCAGCAGCTTGGCTTGGGGGTTGGACAGCAGCTCCTACGAGCAGTACTTC. Protein sequence: CASSLAWGLDSSSYEQYF.

In this sample, this clonotype turned up once. The chain combines TRBV15 with TRBJ2-5; the D is unclear. Trimming shortened V by 6 bases and J by 5 bases, and 13 bases separated the two germline ends. The V gene's germline CDR1 is LNHNV and CDR2 YYDKDF (reference sequence). This CDR3 has 13 amino acids. The CDR3 DNA is TGTGCCACCAGGTGCGAGATCTGTGAGACCCAGTACTTC. This gives the protein CATRCEICETQYF.

This clonotype was recorded a few times. The CDR3 bases are TGTGCCAGCAGCTTCATCGTAGCTCGTGGCGGGGAGCTGTTTTTT. As protein: CASSFIVARGGELFF. V and J are TRBV11-2 and TRBJ2-2; D is uncertain. The CDR3 runs to 15 residues. Germline V gene lookup returns CDR1 SGHAT and CDR2 FQNNGV. Trimming took off 3 bases at V and 7 bases at J, with 15 bases between the two ends.

The genes are TRBV20-1 and TRBJ2-3; D is undetermined. The V and J ends lost 2 bases and 0 bases respectively, with 6 bases between them. Germline V gene lookup returns CDR1 DFQATT and CDR2 SNEGSKA (reference sequence). The CDR3 contains 13 residues. In DNA form, the CDR3 reads TGCAGTGCTAGAAAGATGAGCACAGATACGCAGTATTTT. It encodes CSARKMSTDTQYF.

This clonotype came up a few times. This rearrangement joins TRBV7-9 to TRBJ2-7; D perhaps matches TRBD1 (5 bases). Germline lookup yields CDR1 SEHNR and CDR2 FQNEAQ (reference sequence). CDR3 size: 14 residues. V lost 5 bases to trimming and J lost 3 bases, with 14 bases between them. The CDR3 DNA reads as TGTGCCAGCAGCCGAATCGGACAAATCTACGAGCAGTACTTC. This translates into CASSRIGQIYEQYF.

This chain uses TRBV5-1 with TRBJ2-3; 11 bases align to TRBD2. CDR1 and CDR2 (germline): SGHRS, YFSETQ. Trimming cost V 0 bases and J 5 bases; bases outside gene matches: 8. This CDR3 has 17 amino acids. The chain's CDR3 is CASSLVLAGGGEDTQYF. Written as DNA, the CDR3 is TGCGCCAGCAGCTTGGTCCTAGCGGGGGGAGGAGAAGATACGCAGTATTTT.

The chain is built from TRBV5-8 and TRBJ2-2; D not resolved. The CDR3 loop spans 16 amino acids. V was clipped by 5 bases and J by 4 bases, with 18 bases between them. CDR1 and CDR2 (germline): SGHTS, YDEGEE. CDR3: CASRTDRPAATGELFF. The DNA for the CDR3 is TGTGCCAGCAGAACCGACCGGCCCGCGGCCACCGGGGAGCTGTTTTTT.

The V call is TRBV7-9, the J call TRBJ2-3; 7 nucleotides align to TRBD1. V was pared by 5 bases and J by 3 bases, with 11 bases of the junction left unmatched. CDR1 SEHNR and CDR2 FQNEAQ come from the germline V gene (reference sequence). The CDR3 covers 16 residues. The CDR3 region has the DNA TGTGCCAGCAGCCTGGGGAAGGGGGCTGGTACAGATACGCAGTATTTT. Protein sequence: CASSLGKGAGTDTQYF.

This clonotype was picked up a small number of times. The chain couples TRBV12-3 or TRBV12-4 to TRBJ1-2; D uncertain. The CDR3 totals 14 residues. Trimming shortened V by 3 bases and J by 12 bases, and 20 bases separated the two germline ends. The CDR3 nucleotides are TGTGCCAGCAGTTTTACCGACCTCCCTATGGTCCACACCTTC. Translation gives CASSFTDLPMVHTF.

The sample holds a few counts of this clonotype. This chain links TRBV14 with TRBJ2-3, with D perhaps matching TRBD1 (6 bases). V lost 1 base and J lost 2, with 10 bases in between. This CDR3 region has 15 residues. Germline V lookup: CDR1 SGHDN, CDR2 FVKESK. The CDR3 nucleotides read TGTGCCAGCAGCCAAGCGGGACACCTCACAGATACGCAGTATTTT. It yields the protein CASSQAGHLTDTQYF.

This clonotype appeared many times. The rearrangement joins TRBV20-1 to TRBJ2-5; maybe TRBD2 (6 bases). In germline, CDR1 is DFQATT, CDR2 SNEGSKA (reference sequence). V was pared by 6 bases and J by 1 base, with 9 bases between. The CDR3 consists of 12 residues. The CDR3 DNA is TGCAGTGCCCGGGGAGGCCAAGAGACCCAGTACTTC. Translated: CSARGGQETQYF.